Listed below are T cell receptor beta chains from one sample, sequenced in a study of Ad26.COV2.S vaccination and SARS-CoV-2 variants. The assay was immunoSEQ multiplex PCR, and TCRdb's table has in-frame clones only and misses some. The data show roughly 400,000 clones, with around 93% seen just once and about 1.6% held by the top ten. Sequencing used peripheral blood, obtained in a trial of Ad26.COV2.S vaccine versus placebo. The receptors originated from a person aged 18-65 years who received the Ad26.COV2.S COVID-19 vaccine or a placebo. Both conserved end residues are part of each CDR3. Clone size is not always given. Where it is, it says once, few, many or a class for expanded clones.

j_call	v_call	clone_size	cdr3_aa
TRBJ1-4	TRBV15	NA	CATSRSTGGLDEKLFF
TRBJ1-3	TRBV9	few	CASSSEPAGNTIYF
TRBJ1-4	TRBV19	few	CASGRGLSNEKLFF
TRBJ1-2	TRBV7-8	NA	CASSPEVGGYGYTF
TRBJ1-2	TRBV6-5	NA	CASSQTTGGAGGYTF
TRBJ2-1	TRBV14	once	CASSQEGDEQFF
TRBJ2-5	TRBV9	NA	CASSGYGIQETQYF
TRBJ1-1	TRBV7-6	NA	CASSSGQTEGTEAFF
TRBJ2-2	TRBV2	NA	CASRDNRVAPGELFF
TRBJ2-3	TRBV19	NA	CASSNRDPYTDTQYF
TRBJ2-5	TRBV5-6	NA	CASRPNRGMTQYF
TRBJ2-1	TRBV9	NA	CASSVEEGMNEQFF
TRBJ2-1	TRBV2	NA	CASRRSGTTPPSEQFF
TRBJ1-4	TRBV6-1	once	CASSELGRFEKLFF
TRBJ2-5	TRBV7-2	NA	CASSSRTEQETQYF